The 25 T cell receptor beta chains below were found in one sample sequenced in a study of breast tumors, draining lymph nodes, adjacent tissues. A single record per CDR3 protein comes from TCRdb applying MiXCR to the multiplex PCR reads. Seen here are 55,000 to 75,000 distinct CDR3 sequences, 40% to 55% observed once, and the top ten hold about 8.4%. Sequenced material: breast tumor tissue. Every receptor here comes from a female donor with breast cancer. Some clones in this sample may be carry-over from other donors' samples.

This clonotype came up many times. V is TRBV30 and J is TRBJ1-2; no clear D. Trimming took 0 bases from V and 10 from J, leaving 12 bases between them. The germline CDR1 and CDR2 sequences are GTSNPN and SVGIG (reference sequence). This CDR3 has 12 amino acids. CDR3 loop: CAWSVPLGDYTF. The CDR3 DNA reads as TGTGCCTGGAGTGTTCCCCTGGGAGACTACACCTTC. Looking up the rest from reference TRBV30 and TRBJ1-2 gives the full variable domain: SQTIHQWPATLVQPVGSPLSLECTVEGTSNPNLYWYRQAAGRGLQLLFYSVGIGQISSEVPQNLSASRPQDRQFILSSKKLLLSDSGFYLCAWSVPLGDYTFGSGTRLTVV.

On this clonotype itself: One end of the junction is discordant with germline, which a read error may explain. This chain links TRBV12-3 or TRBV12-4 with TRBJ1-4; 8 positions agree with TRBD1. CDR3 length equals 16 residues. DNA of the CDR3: TGTGCCGGCAGTTTAGACGGCAGGGGGCGTAGTGAAAAACTGTTTTTT. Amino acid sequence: CAGSLDGRGRSEKLFF.

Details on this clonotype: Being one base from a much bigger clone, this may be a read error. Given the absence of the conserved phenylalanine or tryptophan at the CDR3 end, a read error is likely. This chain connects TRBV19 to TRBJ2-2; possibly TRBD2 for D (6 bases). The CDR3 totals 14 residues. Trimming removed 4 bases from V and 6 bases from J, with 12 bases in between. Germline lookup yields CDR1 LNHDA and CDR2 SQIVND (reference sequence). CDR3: CASSKNWGAGELFS. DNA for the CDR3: TGTGCCAGTAGTAAAAACTGGGGGGCCGGGGAGCTGTTTTCT.

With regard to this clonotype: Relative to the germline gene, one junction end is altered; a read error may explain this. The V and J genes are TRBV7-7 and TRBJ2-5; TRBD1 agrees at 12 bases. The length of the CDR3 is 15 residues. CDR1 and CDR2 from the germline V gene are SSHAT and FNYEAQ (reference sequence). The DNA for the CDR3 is TGTGCTAGCAGCTTAGGGACAGGGGGCGGAAAGACCCAGTACTTC. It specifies CASSLGTGGGKTQYF. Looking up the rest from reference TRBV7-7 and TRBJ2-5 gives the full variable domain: GAGVSQSPRYKVTKRGQDVTLRCDPISSHATLYWYQQALGQGPEFLTYFNYEAQPDKSGLPSDRFSAERPEGSISTLTIQRTEQRDSAMYRCASSLGTGGGKTQYFGPGTRLLVL.

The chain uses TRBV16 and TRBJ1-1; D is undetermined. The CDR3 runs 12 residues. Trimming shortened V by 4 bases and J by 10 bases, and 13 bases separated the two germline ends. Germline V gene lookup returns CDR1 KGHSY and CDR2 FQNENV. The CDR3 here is CASSRRRIRAFF. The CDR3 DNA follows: TGTGCCAGCAGCCGGAGGCGTATCAGAGCTTTCTTT.

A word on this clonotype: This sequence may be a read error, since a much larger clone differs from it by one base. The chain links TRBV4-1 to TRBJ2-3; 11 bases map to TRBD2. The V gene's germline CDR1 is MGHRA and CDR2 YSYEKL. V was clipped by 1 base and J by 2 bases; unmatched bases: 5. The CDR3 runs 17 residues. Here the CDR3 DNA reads TGCGCCAGCAGCCAAGGACCTAGCGGGGGGCCCACAGATACGCAGTATTTT. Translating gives CASSQGPSGGPTDTQYF.

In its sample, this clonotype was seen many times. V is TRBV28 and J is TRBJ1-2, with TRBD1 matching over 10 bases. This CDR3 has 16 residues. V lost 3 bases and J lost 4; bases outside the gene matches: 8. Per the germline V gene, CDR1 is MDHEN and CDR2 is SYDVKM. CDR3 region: CASSFSGTGDFYGYTF. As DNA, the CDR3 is TGTGCCAGCAGTTTTTCCGGGACAGGGGATTTCTATGGCTACACCTTC.

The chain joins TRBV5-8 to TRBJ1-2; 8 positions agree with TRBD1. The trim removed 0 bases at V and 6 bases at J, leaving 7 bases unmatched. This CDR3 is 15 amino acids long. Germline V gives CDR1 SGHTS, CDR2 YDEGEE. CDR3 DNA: TGTGCCAGCAGCTTGGAGACAGGGGCCGGGAATGGCTACACCTTC. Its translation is CASSLETGAGNGYTF.

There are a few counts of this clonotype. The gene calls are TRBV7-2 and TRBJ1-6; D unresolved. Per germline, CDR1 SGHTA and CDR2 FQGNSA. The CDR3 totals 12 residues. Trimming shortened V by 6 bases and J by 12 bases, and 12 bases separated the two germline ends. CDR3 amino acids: CASSIPFGPLHF. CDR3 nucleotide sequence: TGTGCCAGCAGTATACCCTTCGGACCCCTCCACTTT.

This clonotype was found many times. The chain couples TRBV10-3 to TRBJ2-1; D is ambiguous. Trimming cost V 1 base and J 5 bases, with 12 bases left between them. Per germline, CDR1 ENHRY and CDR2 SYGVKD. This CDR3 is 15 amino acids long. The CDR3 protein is CAISELKVWNNEQFF. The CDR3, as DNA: TGTGCCATCAGTGAGTTAAAGGTTTGGAACAATGAGCAGTTCTTC.

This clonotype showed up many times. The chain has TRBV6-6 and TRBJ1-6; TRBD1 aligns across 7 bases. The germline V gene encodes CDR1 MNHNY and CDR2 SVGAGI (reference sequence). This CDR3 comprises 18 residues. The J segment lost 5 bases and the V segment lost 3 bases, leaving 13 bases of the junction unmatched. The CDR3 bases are TGTGCCAGCAGTTATACGACAGGGTTGCTTGTAGATAATTCACCCCTCCACTTT. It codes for CASSYTTGLLVDNSPLHF.

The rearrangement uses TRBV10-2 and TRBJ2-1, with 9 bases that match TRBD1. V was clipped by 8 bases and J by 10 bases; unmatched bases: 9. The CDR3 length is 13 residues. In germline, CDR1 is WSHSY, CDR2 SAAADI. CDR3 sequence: CASGDRDPREQFF. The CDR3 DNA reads TGCGCCAGCGGGGACAGGGATCCTCGGGAGCAGTTCTTC.

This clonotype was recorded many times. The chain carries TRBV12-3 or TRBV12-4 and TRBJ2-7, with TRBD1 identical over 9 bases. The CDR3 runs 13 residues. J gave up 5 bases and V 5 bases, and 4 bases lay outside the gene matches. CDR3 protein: CASSQDRGHEQYF. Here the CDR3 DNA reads TGTGCCAGCAGTCAGGACAGGGGTCACGAGCAGTACTTC.

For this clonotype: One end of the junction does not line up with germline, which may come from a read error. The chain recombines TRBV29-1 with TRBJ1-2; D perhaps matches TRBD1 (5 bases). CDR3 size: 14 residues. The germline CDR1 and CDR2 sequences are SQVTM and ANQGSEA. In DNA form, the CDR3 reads TGCAGCGGGGGGAGTCCCGGCCTAATTTATGGCTACACATTC. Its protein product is CSGGSPGLIYGYTF.

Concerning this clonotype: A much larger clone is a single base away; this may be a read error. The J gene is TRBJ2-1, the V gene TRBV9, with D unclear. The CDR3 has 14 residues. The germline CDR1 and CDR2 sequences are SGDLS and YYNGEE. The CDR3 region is CVSSADGNYNEQFF. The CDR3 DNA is TGTGTCAGCAGCGCAGATGGTAACTACAATGAGCAGTTCTTC.

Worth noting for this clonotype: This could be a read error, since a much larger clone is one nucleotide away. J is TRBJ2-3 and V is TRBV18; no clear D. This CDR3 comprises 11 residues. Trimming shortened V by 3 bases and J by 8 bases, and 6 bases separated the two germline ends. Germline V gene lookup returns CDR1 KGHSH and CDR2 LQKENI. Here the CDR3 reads CASSPSGTQYF. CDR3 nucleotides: TGTGCCAGCTCACCCTCAGGTACGCAGTATTTT.

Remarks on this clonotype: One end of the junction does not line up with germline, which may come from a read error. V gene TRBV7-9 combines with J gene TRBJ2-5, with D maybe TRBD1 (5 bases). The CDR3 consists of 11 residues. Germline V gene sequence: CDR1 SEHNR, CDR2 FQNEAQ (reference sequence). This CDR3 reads CAGSLQGAQYF. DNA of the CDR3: TGTGCCGGCAGCTTACAAGGGGCCCAGTACTTC.

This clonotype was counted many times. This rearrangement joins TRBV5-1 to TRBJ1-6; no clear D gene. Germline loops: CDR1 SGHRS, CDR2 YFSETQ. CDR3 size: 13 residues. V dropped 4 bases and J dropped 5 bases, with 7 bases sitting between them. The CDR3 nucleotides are TGCGCCAGCAGCGCCCTGAATAATTCACCCCTCCACTTT. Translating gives CASSALNNSPLHF.

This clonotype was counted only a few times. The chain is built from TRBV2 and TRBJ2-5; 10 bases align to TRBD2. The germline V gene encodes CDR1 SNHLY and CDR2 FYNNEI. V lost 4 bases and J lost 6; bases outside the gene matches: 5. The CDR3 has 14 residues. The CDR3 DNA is TGTGCCAGCAGTGTCGGGACTAGCGTGAAGACCCAGTACTTC. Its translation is CASSVGTSVKTQYF.

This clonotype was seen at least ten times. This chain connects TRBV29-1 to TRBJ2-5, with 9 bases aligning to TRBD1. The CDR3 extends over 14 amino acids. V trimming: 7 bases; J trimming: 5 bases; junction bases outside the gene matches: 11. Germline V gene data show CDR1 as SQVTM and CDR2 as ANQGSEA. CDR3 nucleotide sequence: TGCAGCGGGGGTATAGGACAGGGGTTGGAGACCCAGTACTTC. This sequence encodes CSGGIGQGLETQYF. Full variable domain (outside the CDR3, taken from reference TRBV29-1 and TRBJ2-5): SAVISQKPSRDICQRGTSLTIQCQVDSQVTMMFWYRQQPGQSLTLIATANQGSEATYESGFVIDKFPISRPNLTFSTLTVSNMSPEDSSIYLCSGGIGQGLETQYFGPGTRLLVL.

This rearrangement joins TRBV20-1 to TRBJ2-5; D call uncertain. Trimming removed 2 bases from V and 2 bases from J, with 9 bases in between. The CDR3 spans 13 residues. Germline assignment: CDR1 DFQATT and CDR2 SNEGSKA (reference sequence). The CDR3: CSARSGLQETQYF. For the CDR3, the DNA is TGCAGTGCTAGATCCGGTCTTCAAGAGACCCAGTACTTC.

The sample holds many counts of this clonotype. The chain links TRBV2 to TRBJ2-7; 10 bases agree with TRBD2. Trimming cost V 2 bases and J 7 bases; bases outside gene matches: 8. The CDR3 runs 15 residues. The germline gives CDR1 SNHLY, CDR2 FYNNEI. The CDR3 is CASSERSSGGKEQYF. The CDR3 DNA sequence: TGTGCCAGCAGTGAACGGAGTAGCGGGGGGAAGGAGCAGTACTTC.

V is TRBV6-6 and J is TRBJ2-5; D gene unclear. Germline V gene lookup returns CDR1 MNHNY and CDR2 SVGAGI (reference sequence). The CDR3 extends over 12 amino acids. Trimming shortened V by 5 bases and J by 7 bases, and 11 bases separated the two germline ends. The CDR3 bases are TGTGCCAGCAGTGACAATGGGGTGACCCAGTACTTC. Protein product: CASSDNGVTQYF.

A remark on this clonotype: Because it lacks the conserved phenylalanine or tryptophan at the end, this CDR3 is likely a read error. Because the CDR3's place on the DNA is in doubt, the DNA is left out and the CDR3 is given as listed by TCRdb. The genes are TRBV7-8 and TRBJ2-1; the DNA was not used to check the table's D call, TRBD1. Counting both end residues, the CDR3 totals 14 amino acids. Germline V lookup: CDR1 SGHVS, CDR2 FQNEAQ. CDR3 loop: CASSWDRDYNEQTL.

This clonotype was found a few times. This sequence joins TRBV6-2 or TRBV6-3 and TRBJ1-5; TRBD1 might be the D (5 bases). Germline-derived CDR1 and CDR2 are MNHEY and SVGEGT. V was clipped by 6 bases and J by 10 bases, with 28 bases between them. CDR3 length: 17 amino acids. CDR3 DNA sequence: TGTGCCAGCAGCCAACTCGGGTCCGTGGGGGTAAGTTTTCCCCAGCATTTT. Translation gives CASSQLGSVGVSFPQHF.